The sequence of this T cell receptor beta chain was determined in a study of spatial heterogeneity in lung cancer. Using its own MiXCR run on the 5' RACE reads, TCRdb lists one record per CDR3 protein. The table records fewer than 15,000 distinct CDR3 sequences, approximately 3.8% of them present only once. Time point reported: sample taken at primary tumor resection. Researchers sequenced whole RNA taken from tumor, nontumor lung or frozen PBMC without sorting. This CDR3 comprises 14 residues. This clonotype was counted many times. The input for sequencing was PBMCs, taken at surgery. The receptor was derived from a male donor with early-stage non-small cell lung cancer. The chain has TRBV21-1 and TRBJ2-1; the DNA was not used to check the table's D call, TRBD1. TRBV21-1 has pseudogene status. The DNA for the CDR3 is TGTGCCAGCAGCAAGCGGACAGGGCAGAATGAGCAGTTCTTC. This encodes CASSKRTGQNEQFF.